Presented here are 28 T cell receptor beta chains from one specimen sequenced in a study of shared clonotypes between healthy human individuals. The repertoire was sequenced with immunoSEQ multiplex PCR; TCRdb's copy has only in-frame clones and lacks some. This table holds 1,400,000 or so clones, 98% to 99% found once. The material sequenced was naive CD4+ T cells sorted from blood. Subset specified: CD45RA+ positively selected. These receptors all come from a man aged 25-40 years in good health.

The rearrangement links TRBV7-6 to TRBJ2-5; D is uncertain. CDR1 is SGHVS and CDR2 is FNYEAQ in the germline V gene. Trimming took off 5 bases at V and 3 bases at J, with 10 bases between the two ends. The CDR3 runs to 13 residues. The CDR3 DNA sequence: TGTGCCAGCAGCCGACGACTGGAAGAGACCCAGTACTTC. Translated, it gives CASSRRLEETQYF.

J is TRBJ1-4 and V is TRBV19; D uncertain. CDR1 and CDR2 from the germline V gene are LNHDA and SQIVND (reference sequence). V lost 7 bases and J 8 bases, leaving 14 bases between the germline ends. The CDR3 spans 13 residues. This CDR3 reads CASKRTFREKLFF. The CDR3 bases are TGTGCCAGTAAGAGGACTTTCCGGGAAAAACTGTTTTTT.

V usage is TRBV6-1 and J usage is TRBJ1-5; maybe TRBD1 (5 bases). This CDR3 comprises 16 residues. CDR1 is MNHNS, CDR2 SASEGT, per germline. Trimming took 3 bases from V and 2 from J, leaving 14 bases between them. In nucleotides, the CDR3 is TGTGCCAGCAGTGATGGGGCCGGTCTACGCAATCAGCCCCAGCATTTT. It translates to CASSDGAGLRNQPQHF.

Points on this clone: This CDR3 is also generated by other DNA sequences in the sample. The J gene is TRBJ1-1, the V gene TRBV5-1, with D hard to call. This CDR3 has 14 residues. CDR1 and CDR2 from the germline V gene are SGHRS and YFSETQ. The V and J ends lost 1 base and 1 base respectively, with 8 bases between them. The CDR3 loop is CASSLLVGNTEAFF. CDR3 nucleotides: TGCGCCAGCAGCTTGCTGGTCGGGAACACTGAAGCTTTCTTT.

The V call is TRBV2, the J call TRBJ1-1; D is possibly TRBD1 (6 bases). The germline V gene encodes CDR1 SNHLY and CDR2 FYNNEI. With 6 bases removed from V and 2 bases from J, the gap between germline ends came to 13 bases. The CDR3 consists of 14 residues. The CDR3 here is CASSPDRFNTEAFF. The DNA for the CDR3 is TGTGCCAGCAGCCCTGACAGGTTTAACACTGAAGCTTTCTTT.

The chain has TRBV19 and TRBJ2-1; 8 bases line up with TRBD1. The germline gives CDR1 LNHDA, CDR2 SQIVND (reference sequence). The CDR3 is 11 amino acids. The J segment lost 12 bases and the V segment lost 6 bases, leaving 4 bases of the junction unmatched. This CDR3 reads CASSGQGLQFF. As DNA, the CDR3 is TGTGCCAGTAGCGGACAGGGCCTGCAGTTCTTC. Looking up the rest from reference TRBV19 and TRBJ2-1 gives the full variable domain: DGGITQSPKYLFRKEGQNVTLSCEQNLNHDAMYWYRQDPGQGLRLIYYSQIVNDFQKGDIAEGYSVSREKKESFPLTVTSAQKNPTAFYLCASSGQGLQFFGPGTRLTVL.

The chain employs TRBV19 and TRBJ2-3; D unclear. This CDR3 is built from 13 residues. V was shortened by 7 bases and J by 4 bases, with 12 bases between the two germline ends. The germline CDR1 and CDR2 sequences are LNHDA and SQIVND (reference sequence). Here the CDR3 DNA reads TGTGCCAGTACCCCCAGCGCGGCAGATACGCAGTATTTT. Its translation is CASTPSAADTQYF.

Of note for this clone: This specimen includes other DNA sequences encoding the same CDR3. The gene calls are TRBV2 and TRBJ1-5, with 8 nucleotides matching TRBD1. J gave up 4 bases and V 4 bases, and 3 bases lay outside the gene matches. The CDR3 contains 14 residues. Germline values: CDR1 SNHLY, CDR2 FYNNEI. In nucleotides, the CDR3 is TGTGCCAGCAGTGCAGACAGGGGTAATCAGCCCCAGCATTTT. Translation: CASSADRGNQPQHF.

CDR3 DNA: TGTGCCAGCAGCTTAAGGGAGAGGTACGAGCAGTACTTC. Translation: CASSLRERYEQYF. The rearrangement joins TRBV7-9 to TRBJ2-7; a possible D gene is TRBD2 (5 bases). V was clipped by 2 bases and J by 4 bases, with 9 bases between them. The CDR3 runs 13 residues. Germline V gene lookup returns CDR1 SEHNR and CDR2 FQNEAQ (reference sequence).

The V gene is TRBV9, the J gene TRBJ2-5; 7 bases fit TRBD2. CDR3 length: 18 residues. J lost 4 bases, V lost 0 bases, and 15 bases had no gene match. The germline V gene has CDR1 SGDLS and CDR2 YYNGEE. The CDR3 DNA reads as TGTGCCAGCAGCGTAGAGGATCGAGGACTAGGCTCCTCAGAGACCCAGTACTTC. Its translation: CASSVEDRGLGSSETQYF.

The chain joins TRBV10-2 to TRBJ2-2; D unclear. Trimming removed 1 base from V and 8 bases from J, with 8 bases in between. CDR3 length: 13 amino acids. The germline CDR1 and CDR2 sequences are WSHSY and SAAADI. The CDR3 region has the DNA TGCGCCAGCAGTGAGTTGGGATCTGGGGAGCTGTTTTTT. This sequence encodes CASSELGSGELFF.

The chain combines TRBV28 with TRBJ1-2, with 8 bases aligning to TRBD1. Germline V gene sequence: CDR1 MDHEN, CDR2 SYDVKM. The V and J ends lost 5 bases and 8 bases, in that order; junction bases with no gene match: 13. The CDR3 contains 15 residues. The CDR3 loop reads CASSSAGGAYAGYTF. The CDR3 DNA reads as TGTGCCAGCAGTAGCGCAGGGGGCGCTTACGCGGGCTACACCTTC.

The J gene is TRBJ2-2, the V gene TRBV7-9; the D is unclear. The germline V gene has CDR1 SEHNR and CDR2 FQNEAQ (reference sequence). The CDR3 runs 13 residues. Trimming shortened V by 7 bases and J by 6 bases, and 12 bases separated the two germline ends. Here the CDR3 DNA reads TGTGCCAGCACCAATACAACTGCCGGGGAGCTGTTTTTT. This encodes CASTNTTAGELFF.

The chain uses TRBV5-1 and TRBJ1-2; possibly TRBD1 for D (5 bases). From germline, CDR1 is SGHRS and CDR2 YFSETQ. The CDR3 covers 14 residues. V was cut by 0 bases and J by 6 bases, with 12 bases left in between. Here the CDR3 DNA reads TGCGCCAGCAGCTTGGGACAGACTTCTGATGGCTACACCTTC. Its translation: CASSLGQTSDGYTF. The full variable domain, completed using reference TRBV5-1 and TRBJ1-2, is KAGVTQTPRYLIKTRGQQVTLSCSPISGHRSVSWYQQTPGQGLQFLFEYFSETQRNKGNFPGRFSGRQFSNSRSEMNVSTLELGDSALYLCASSLGQTSDGYTFGSGTRLTVV.

J is TRBJ2-3 and V is TRBV9; possible D gene TRBD2, 6 bases. Germline CDR1 is SGDLS and CDR2 is YYNGEE. Trimming took off 4 bases at V and 4 bases at J, with 25 bases between the two ends. The CDR3 loop spans 18 amino acids. CDR3 sequence: CASSLGGSGLFHSDTQYF. CDR3 bases: TGTGCCAGCAGCCTGGGCGGTAGCGGCCTCTTCCACTCAGATACGCAGTATTTT.

The chain uses TRBV30 and TRBJ2-7, with 13 positions matching TRBD2. The CDR3 extends over 16 amino acids. Unmatched junction bases numbered 7, after V lost 0 bases and J lost 5 bases. The V gene's germline CDR1 is GTSNPN and CDR2 SVGIG (reference sequence). The CDR3 sequence: CAWSVLAGGPFHEQYF. The CDR3 nucleotides read TGTGCCTGGAGTGTACTAGCGGGAGGGCCGTTCCACGAGCAGTACTTC.

The chain uses TRBV18 and TRBJ2-3, with D possibly TRBD1 on 6 matching bases. Trimming removed 0 bases from V and 6 bases from J, with 13 bases in between. Per germline, CDR1 KGHSH and CDR2 LQKENI. The CDR3 contains 15 residues. In nucleotides, the CDR3 is TGTGCCAGCTCACCACCCCCAGGACAGCGGGATACGCAGTATTTT. This encodes CASSPPPGQRDTQYF.

The rearrangement uses TRBV9 and TRBJ2-7, with D maybe TRBD1 (5 bases). The germline V gene has CDR1 SGDLS and CDR2 YYNGEE. V was pared by 0 bases and J by 2 bases, with 9 bases between. This CDR3 has 14 residues. CDR3 in amino acids: CASSVAGRPYEQYF. The CDR3 DNA is TGTGCCAGCAGCGTAGCAGGGCGCCCCTACGAGCAGTACTTC.

This chain uses TRBV7-2 with TRBJ2-1; D perhaps matches TRBD2 (5 bases). Germline V gene sequence: CDR1 SGHTA, CDR2 FQGNSA. V was clipped by 2 bases and J by 9 bases, with 14 bases between them. This CDR3 is built from 14 residues. The CDR3 is CASSLFPPGGEQFF. DNA for the CDR3: TGTGCCAGCAGCTTATTTCCCCCCGGAGGTGAGCAGTTCTTC.

The chain uses TRBV6-1 and TRBJ2-2, with D possibly matching TRBD2 (6 bases). CDR1 is MNHNS and CDR2 is SASEGT in the germline V gene. With 4 bases removed from V and 7 bases from J, the gap between germline ends came to 13 bases. The CDR3 covers 14 residues. The CDR3 bases are TGTGCCAGCAGTGCAACGGGAGTGCTCGGGGAGCTGTTTTTT. This codes for CASSATGVLGELFF.

The gene calls are TRBV27 and TRBJ1-1; D is perhaps TRBD1 (6 bases). Trimming removed 4 bases at V and 4 bases at J, with 19 bases between. The CDR3 has 16 amino acids. Germline CDR1 MNHEY, CDR2 SMNVEV (reference sequence). The CDR3 sequence is CASSSRFGGARTEAFF. CDR3 nucleotides: TGTGCCAGCAGTTCCCGGTTTGGGGGGGCACGCACTGAAGCTTTCTTT.

The gene calls are TRBV5-1 and TRBJ1-1; 9 nucleotides align to TRBD1. V shed 0 bases, J shed 1 base, and the junction held 4 bases outside the gene matches. CDR1 is SGHRS, CDR2 YFSETQ, per germline. CDR3 size: 16 residues. CDR3 nucleotide sequence: TGCGCCAGCAGCTTGGTTGGACAGGGGAAGAACACTGAAGCTTTCTTT. Encoded protein: CASSLVGQGKNTEAFF.

A word on this clone: Other DNA sequences in this specimen translate into the identical CDR3. The rearrangement links TRBV7-9 to TRBJ1-5; no definite D call. Trimming left V 5 bases short and J 5 bases short, with 7 bases between. The CDR3 covers 12 residues. CDR1 is SEHNR and CDR2 is FQNEAQ in the germline V gene (reference sequence). The CDR3 DNA reads TGTGCCAGCAGCCTAAGGGATCAGCCCCAGCATTTT. Protein product: CASSLRDQPQHF. The full variable domain, completed using reference TRBV7-9 and TRBJ1-5, is DTGVSQNPRHKITKRGQNVTFRCDPISEHNRLYWYRQTLGQGPEFLTYFQNEAQLEKSRLLSDRFSAERPKGSFSTLEIQRTEQGDSAMYLCASSLRDQPQHFGDGTRLSIL.

This chain connects TRBV15 to TRBJ2-7; 9 bases align to TRBD2. The trim removed 1 base at V and 6 bases at J, leaving 4 bases unmatched. The CDR3 is 14 residues long. CDR1 and CDR2 (germline): LNHNV, YYDKDF (reference sequence). The CDR3 loop is CATSRGLAAGEQYF. The CDR3 coding sequence is TGTGCCACCAGCAGAGGACTAGCGGCCGGCGAGCAGTACTTC.

CDR3 protein: CASSEGTGYNEQFF. The CDR3 nucleotides are TGCGCCAGCAGTGAAGGGACAGGCTACAATGAGCAGTTCTTC. V gene TRBV10-1 combines with J gene TRBJ2-1, with 8 bases lining up with TRBD1. CDR1 and CDR2 (germline): WNHNN, SYGVQD (reference sequence). With 3 bases clipped from V and 3 bases from J, the junction kept 1 base outside the gene matches. There are 14 residues in the CDR3.

V gene TRBV25-1 combines with J gene TRBJ1-1, with D possibly matching TRBD1 (5 bases). V was trimmed by 7 bases and J by 6 bases, leaving 15 bases between them. The CDR3 length is 13 residues. Germline V gene sequence: CDR1 MGHDK, CDR2 SYGVNS. CDR3 loop: CASTPRGSSEAFF. The CDR3 DNA sequence: TGTGCCAGCACCCCCCGGGGGTCTTCTGAAGCTTTCTTT.

This chain connects TRBV6-5 to TRBJ1-1; 8 nucleotides match TRBD1. The length of the CDR3 is 13 residues. V lost 4 bases to trimming and J lost 6 bases; unmatched junction nucleotides: 4. Germline values: CDR1 MNHEY, CDR2 SVGAGI. CDR3 amino acids: CASSSLDRAEAFF. As DNA, the CDR3 is TGTGCCAGCAGTTCCTTGGACAGGGCTGAAGCTTTCTTT.

Written as DNA, the CDR3 is TGTGCCAGCAGTGAATCCCGAGGCAGCGTCAATGGCAATGAGCAGTTCTTC. Its protein is CASSESRGSVNGNEQFF. The chain combines TRBV25-1 with TRBJ2-1; D is undetermined. From germline, CDR1 is MGHDK and CDR2 SYGVNS. The CDR3 is made up of 17 amino acids. V shed 1 base and J shed 6 bases, with 19 bases lying between them.